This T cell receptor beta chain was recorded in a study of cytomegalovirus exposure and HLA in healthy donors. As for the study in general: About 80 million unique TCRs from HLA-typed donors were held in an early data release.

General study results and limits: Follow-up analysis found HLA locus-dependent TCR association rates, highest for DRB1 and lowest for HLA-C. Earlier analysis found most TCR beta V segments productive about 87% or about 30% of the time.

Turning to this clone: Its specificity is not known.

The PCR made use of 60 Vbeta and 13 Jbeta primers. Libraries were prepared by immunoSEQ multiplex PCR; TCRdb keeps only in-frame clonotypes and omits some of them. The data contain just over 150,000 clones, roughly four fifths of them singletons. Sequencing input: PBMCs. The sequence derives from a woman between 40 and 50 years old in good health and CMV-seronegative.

The CDR3 loop reads CASKRIGSDTEAFF. DNA for the CDR3: TGTGCCAGCAAACGAATCGGGTCGGACACTGAAGCTTTCTTT. This chain connects TRBV27 to TRBJ1-1; D is unclear. Trimming pared 7 bases from V and 3 bases from J, leaving 15 bases between. The germline V gene has CDR1 MNHEY and CDR2 SMNVEV (reference sequence). This CDR3 comprises 14 residues.